These T cell receptor beta chains were read from a single sample in a study of cytomegalovirus exposure and HLA in healthy donors. Method: immunoSEQ multiplex PCR; TCRdb's copy keeps in-frame clones and lacks some. The repertoire has around 94,000 clones, 63% of them found once; the top ten carry under 5.5%. Sequenced: PBMCs. These TCRs come from a human donor in good health. Each CDR3 is given with its conserved first and last residue. Fields, in order: CDR3 protein, CDR3 DNA, V gene, D gene, J gene, clone size. The D gene is left open where the match is weak. Not all rows give a size; the values are once, few, many and, for expanded clones, a class.

CASSPQEGHTEAFF | TGTGCCAGCAGCCCACAGGAGGGTCACACTGAAGCTTTCTTT | TRBV5-6 | - | TRBJ1-1 | -
CASSEPLETGRRGYTF | TGTGCCAGCAGTGAACCCCTCGAAACAGGGCGTAGAGGCTACACCTTC | TRBV6-1 | - | TRBJ1-2 | -
CASSERRDISNQPQHF | TGTGCCAGCAGTGAGCGCCGGGACATTAGCAATCAGCCCCAGCATTTT | TRBV6-1 | - | TRBJ1-5 | -
CASSEAGGRNTEAFF | TGCGCCAGCAGCGAAGCAGGGGGCCGGAACACTGAAGCTTTCTTT | TRBV4-1 | TRBD1 | TRBJ1-1 | -
CASSPETGVETQYF | TGTGCCAGCAGCCCGGAAACAGGGGTGGAGACCCAGTACTTC | TRBV7-8 | TRBD1 | TRBJ2-5 | -
CASSLTRTGIPDTQYF | TGTGCCAGCAGTCTGACTCGAACCGGTATCCCAGATACGCAGTATTTT | TRBV28 | - | TRBJ2-3 | few
CASSTGQGFNYGYTF | TGTGCCAGCAGCACCGGACAGGGGTTCAACTATGGCTACACCTTC | TRBV5-6 | TRBD1 | TRBJ1-2 | -
CASARDRVGYEQYF | TGTGCCAGCGCGCGGGACAGGGTTGGCTACGAGCAGTACTTC | TRBV6-5 | TRBD1 | TRBJ2-7 | few
CASSLAGKETQYF | TGCGCCAGCAGCTTGGCAGGGAAAGAGACCCAGTACTTC | TRBV5-1 | - | TRBJ2-5 | -
CASSLQGLANTGELFF | TGTGCCAGCAGCTTACAGGGACTGGCGAACACCGGGGAGCTGTTTTTT | TRBV7-9 | - | TRBJ2-2 | -
CASSSLPGGNTEAFF | TGTGCCAGCAGCTCCCTCCCGGGGGGGAACACTGAAGCTTTCTTT | TRBV11-2 | - | TRBJ1-1 | -
CASSDLLGSTDTQYF | TGTGCCAGCAGTGACCTCCTCGGGAGCACAGATACGCAGTATTTT | TRBV25-1 | - | TRBJ2-3 | few
CASSSLNVSGRDEQFF | TGTGCCAGCAGCTCCCTGAATGTTAGCGGGAGAGATGAGCAGTTCTTC | TRBV7-9 | TRBD2 | TRBJ2-1 | few
CASTLSGQGVFSGELFF | TGTGCCAGCACCCTCTCCGGACAGGGGGTATTTTCCGGGGAGCTGTTTTTT | TRBV27 | TRBD1 | TRBJ2-2 | -
CSSSVYQGAQAF | TGTTCCAGCAGCGTGTATCAGGGGGCGCAAGCCTTC | TRBV7-9 | TRBD1 | TRBJ1-2 | -
CASSPGGAPYNEQFF | TGTGCCAGCAGCCCCGGGGGGGCCCCCTACAATGAGCAGTTCTTC | TRBV5-6 | TRBD2 | TRBJ2-1 | -
CASRTAGTDIYGYTF | TGTGCCAGCAGGACTGCCGGGACAGATATCTATGGCTACACCTTC | TRBV28 | TRBD1 | TRBJ1-2 | -
CASSLGLLEQYF | TGTGCCAGCAGCCTCGGGTTGCTCGAGCAGTACTTC | TRBV7-2 | - | TRBJ2-7 | once
CASSQMGQGGYEQYF | TGTGCCAGCAGCCAAATGGGACAGGGGGGATACGAGCAGTACTTC | TRBV14 | TRBD1 | TRBJ2-7 | few
CAWSSYIGELFF | TGTGCCTGGAGTAGCTATATCGGGGAGCTGTTTTTT | TRBV30 | - | TRBJ2-2 | -
CASSPAGTGNNQPQHF | TGTGCCAGCAGCCCCGCCGGGACAGGGAACAATCAGCCCCAGCATTTT | TRBV7-9 | TRBD1 | TRBJ1-5 | -
CSVLGTGVNNEQFF | TGCAGCGTTTTGGGGACAGGGGTCAACAATGAGCAGTTCTTC | TRBV29-1 | TRBD1 | TRBJ2-1 | few
CASTIDGSSGNTIYF | TGTGCCAGCACCATCGACGGGTCCTCTGGAAACACCATATATTTT | TRBV6-1 | - | TRBJ1-3 | -
CASSLGASYEQYF | TGCGCCAGCAGCTTGGGTGCATCCTACGAGCAGTACTTC | TRBV5-1 | - | TRBJ2-7 | -
CASSIERNSHEQYF | TGTGCCAGCAGTATCGAACGAAACTCCCACGAGCAGTACTTC | TRBV6-5 | - | TRBJ2-7 | -
CASSLAGSRGETQYF | TGTGCCAGCAGCTTAGCCGGATCCCGCGGGGAGACCCAGTACTTC | TRBV7-3 | - | TRBJ2-5 | -
CASSQEVTDWEETQYF | TGTGCCAGCAGCCAAGAGGTTACGGACTGGGAGGAGACCCAGTACTTC | TRBV4-2 | - | TRBJ2-5 | -
CASSDGTGSTSEQFF | TGTGCCAGCAGCGACGGGACAGGCTCTACAAGTGAGCAGTTCTTC | TRBV9 | TRBD1 | TRBJ2-1 | -
CASSPQVSYEQYF | TGTGCCAGCAGCCCCCAGGTTTCCTACGAGCAGTACTTC | TRBV7-6 | - | TRBJ2-7 | few
CAWSGGDQETQYF | TGTGCCTGGAGTGGGGGGGACCAAGAGACCCAGTACTTC | TRBV30 | - | TRBJ2-5 | -
CASSIDLGGYQPQHF | TGTGCCAGTAGTATAGACCTGGGAGGGTACCAGCCCCAGCATTTT | TRBV19 | - | TRBJ1-5 | once
CASTTTGAGYTEAFF | TGTGCCAGTACCACCACAGGGGCTGGTTACACTGAAGCTTTCTTT | TRBV19 | TRBD1 | TRBJ1-1 | -
CAWAPGGSGETQYF | TGTGCCTGGGCTCCAGGGGGCTCGGGTGAGACCCAGTACTTC | TRBV30 | TRBD1 | TRBJ2-5 | -
CASSLDLGANVLTF | TGTGCCAGCAGCTTAGATCTTGGGGCCAACGTCCTGACTTTC | TRBV7-6 | - | TRBJ2-6 | -
CASTPGSSSYEQYF | TGTGCCAGCACCCCCGGGAGTAGCTCCTACGAGCAGTACTTC | TRBV6-6 | - | TRBJ2-7 | -
CASSLTENNYGYTF | TGCGCCAGCAGCTTGACAGAGAATAACTATGGCTACACCTTC | TRBV5-1 | - | TRBJ1-2 | -
CASSLGAGDEKLFF | TGTGCCAGCAGCTTAGGTGCAGGGGACGAAAAACTGTTTTTT | TRBV7-9 | - | TRBJ1-4 | -
CASTASQTGKTEAFF | TGCGCCAGCACCGCTTCCCAGACAGGGAAGACTGAAGCTTTCTTT | TRBV5-1 | TRBD1 | TRBJ1-1 | -
CASSADRGPGNTIYF | TGCGCCAGCAGCGCTGACAGGGGGCCTGGAAACACCATATATTTT | TRBV4-1 | TRBD1 | TRBJ1-3 | -
CASSADRAGANVLTF | TGTGCCAGCAGCGCTGACAGGGCTGGGGCCAACGTCCTGACTTTC | TRBV9 | TRBD1 | TRBJ2-6 | -
CASKGQNTQYF | TGTGCCAGCAAGGGACAGAATACGCAGTATTTT | TRBV6-5 | TRBD1 | TRBJ2-3 | -
CASSMAGGDEETQYF | TGTGCCAGTAGTATGGCGGGAGGGGACGAAGAGACCCAGTACTTC | TRBV19 | TRBD2 | TRBJ2-5 | few
CASSLSGGSTDTQYF | TGTGCCAGCAGTTTATCGGGAGGCTCCACAGATACGCAGTATTTT | TRBV27 | - | TRBJ2-3 | -
CASSSSGRPNYEQYF | TGTGCCAGCAGTTCTAGCGGGAGGCCCAACTACGAGCAGTACTTC | TRBV7-9 | TRBD2 | TRBJ2-7 | few
CASSPQGGAGNGYTF | TGTGCCAGCTCACCGCAGGGGGGCGCGGGGAATGGCTACACCTTC | TRBV18 | TRBD1 | TRBJ1-2 | -
CASSPGLASTDTQYF | TGCGCCAGCAGCCCGGGACTAGCCAGCACAGATACGCAGTATTTT | TRBV5-1 | TRBD2 | TRBJ2-3 | -
CASSTLAGDGGPSYNEQFF | TGTGCCAGCAGCACCCTAGCGGGAGACGGGGGGCCTTCCTACAATGAGCAGTTCTTC | TRBV7-9 | TRBD2 | TRBJ2-1 | -
CASSSLQGTSQEQYF | TGTGCCAGCAGTTCGCTACAGGGGACCTCTCAAGAGCAGTACTTC | TRBV27 | TRBD1 | TRBJ2-7 | few
CSVESGAGEKLFF | TGCAGCGTTGAATCAGGGGCTGGTGAAAAACTGTTTTTT | TRBV29-1 | - | TRBJ1-4 | -
CASSRAGTGVTGQYF | TGTGCCAGTAGCCGCGCCGGGACAGGGGTGACTGGGCAGTACTTC | TRBV19 | TRBD1 | TRBJ2-7 | -
CASSIGGSDTEALF | TGTGCCAGTAGTATAGGTGGTTCAGACACTGAAGCTCTCTTT | TRBV19 | - | TRBJ1-1 | -
CASSFTGTNYNEQFF | TGTGCCAGCAGCTTTACCGGGACAAATTACAATGAGCAGTTCTTC | TRBV7-9 | - | TRBJ2-1 | -
CASSPAARGNTEAFF | TGTGCCAGCAGTCCCGCGGCACGGGGGAACACTGAAGCTTTCTTT | TRBV27 | - | TRBJ1-1 | few
CASSLLDSISYEQYF | TGTGCCAGCAGCTTGCTGGACAGTATATCCTACGAGCAGTACTTC | TRBV5-5 | - | TRBJ2-7 | few
CASSLRVTSDYNEQFF | TGTGCCAGCAGCTTACGTGTTACTAGCGACTACAATGAGCAGTTCTTC | TRBV7-9 | TRBD2 | TRBJ2-1 | -
CASSTVPGLAANTGELFF | TGTGCCAGTAGTACAGTCCCGGGACTAGCGGCGAACACCGGGGAGCTGTTTTTT | TRBV19 | TRBD2 | TRBJ2-2 | few